A single T cell receptor beta chain is shown here with its context. This record comes from a study of blood T cell repertoires in COVID-19. Overall study: Whether acute or convalescent, the COVID-19 samples came from the United States, Italy and Spain. PBMCs, B-cell-depleted T cells, or T cells provided the cDNA or gDNA that made up the material.

The CDR3 spans 16 residues. The ends were cut back, 1 base at V and 1 base at J, with 12 bases in the middle. Some clones are missing from TCRdb's copy, which holds only in-frame ones; the method was immunoSEQ multiplex PCR. The sample holds 200,000 or so clones, about three quarters seen once. The TCR originated in a woman in her seventies with acute or convalescent COVID-19. The sequencing sample was made of peripheral blood. The rearrangement uses TRBV5-3 and TRBJ2-1, with a tentative D call TRBD2 (6 bases). TRBV5-3 is marked as an open reading frame, function uncertain. The CDR3 here is CARSLRALASYNEQFF. The CDR3 DNA reads TGTGCCAGAAGCTTGAGAGCGCTAGCGTCCTACAATGAGCAGTTCTTC.